This T cell receptor (beta chain) was captured by sequencing in a study of OX40 agonist ivuxolimab in advanced cancers. Findings and limits, study-wide: More expanded clones were found, on average, in CD8+ than in CD4+ T cells.

The table came from immunoSEQ multiplex PCR; TCRdb's copy has only in-frame clones and leaves some out. The table lists about 36,000 clones, about 70% of them singletons. Germline assignment: CDR1 MNHNY and CDR2 SVGAGI (reference sequence). The CDR3 has 13 amino acids. V lost 4 bases to trimming and J lost 4 bases, with 10 bases between them. Blood specimens came from baseline, cycle 4 day 1, and cycle 7 day 1. In this sample, this clone turned up once. As yet, its antigen is unknown. The receptor was derived from an adult with an advanced solid tumor such as melanoma, head and neck, liver or kidney cancer. This sample comprised CD4+ or CD8+ T cells sorted from blood, obtained in a trial of the OX40 agonist ivuxolimab. V and J are TRBV6-6 and TRBJ2-5; no clear D. CDR3 residues: CASSSGAGETQYF. The CDR3 nucleotides read TGTGCCAGCAGTTCAGGAGCCGGAGAGACCCAGTACTTC.